This T cell receptor beta chain stems from a study of neoadjuvant anti-PD-1 for oral cavity cancer. On the study more broadly: Non-progressing patients received a fourth nivolumab dose near day 43, then surgery on days 50-56.

Trimming pared 4 bases from V and 3 bases from J, leaving 18 bases between. CDR3 size: 17 residues. Germline CDR1 is LGHNA and CDR2 is YSLEER. Most PBMC samples had roughly 0.45 ug input DNA in six replicates. TCRdb keeps only in-frame clones here, not all; method: immunoSEQ multiplex PCR. The data hold nearly 8,000 clones, with approximately 70% observed a single time. As concerns this clone: What it recognizes is unknown.

The time point was: after neoadjuvant nivolumab, at surgical resection. Study findings and constraints: Non-responders to neoadjuvant nivolumab had significantly more clonal PBMC T cells than responders. Higher pretreatment Treg/Th17 ratios tracked higher pretreatment blood clonality.

The sequence was collected from a person aged 35-79 years with oral cavity squamous cell carcinoma. The V and J genes are TRBV4-3 and TRBJ1-4; D is unresolved. Sequencing was performed on PBMCs, taken after nivolumab (anti-PD-1) treatment. CDR3 in DNA: TGCGCCAGCAGCCCAAACCGGGTAGGACGGTCTAATGAAAAACTGTTTTTT. The encoded protein is CASSPNRVGRSNEKLFF.